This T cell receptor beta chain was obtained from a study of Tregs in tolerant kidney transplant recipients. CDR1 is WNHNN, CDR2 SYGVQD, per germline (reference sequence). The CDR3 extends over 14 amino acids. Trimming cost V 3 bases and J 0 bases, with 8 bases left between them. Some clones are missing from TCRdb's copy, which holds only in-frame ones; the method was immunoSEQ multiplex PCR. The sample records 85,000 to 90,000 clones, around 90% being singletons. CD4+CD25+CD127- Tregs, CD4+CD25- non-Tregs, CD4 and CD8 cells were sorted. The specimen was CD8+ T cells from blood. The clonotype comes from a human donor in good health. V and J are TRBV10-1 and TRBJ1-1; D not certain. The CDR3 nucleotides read TGCGCCAGCAGTGAACAGCCCATGAACACTGAAGCTTTCTTT. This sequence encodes CASSEQPMNTEAFF.